A single sample gave rise to the 30 T cell receptor beta chains below, sequenced in a study of shared clonotypes between healthy human individuals. TCRdb's copy holds only in-frame clones and misses some; the assay was immunoSEQ multiplex PCR. Among under 850,000 clones listed, 72% were seen once. Sequencing input: memory CD4+ T cells sorted from blood. Subset noted: CD45RA-negative fraction. The origin of the receptors is a woman aged 25 to 39 in good health.

The V and J genes are TRBV11-2 and TRBJ2-7; D may correspond to TRBD1 or TRBD2 (5 bases each). The CDR3 contains 15 residues. V shed 4 bases and J shed 4 bases, with 17 bases lying between them. Germline values: CDR1 SGHAT, CDR2 FQNNGV. The CDR3 bases are TGTGCCAGCAGCTGGGGGTCTCAGTTGACTTACGAGCAGTACTTC. It specifies CASSWGSQLTYEQYF.

The CDR3 loop is CASRANRVREETQYF. The CDR3 bases are TGTGCCAGCAGGGCCAACAGGGTCAGGGAAGAGACCCAGTACTTC. This chain uses TRBV6-1 with TRBJ2-5, with D possibly being TRBD1 (6 bases). Germline V gives CDR1 MNHNS, CDR2 SASEGT. This CDR3 is built from 15 residues. Trimming cost V 6 bases and J 3 bases, with 17 bases left between them.

As to this clone: Distinct nucleotide sequences in the sample also encode this CDR3. The rearrangement joins TRBV29-1 to TRBJ2-1; the D is unclear. Trimming removed 4 bases at V and 4 bases at J, with 2 bases between. CDR1 and CDR2 (germline): SQVTM, ANQGSEA. The CDR3 has 10 residues. The CDR3 sequence is CSVGYNEQFF. The DNA for the CDR3 is TGCAGCGTTGGGTACAATGAGCAGTTCTTC.

The chain carries TRBV28 and TRBJ2-1; 8 bases map to TRBD2. The CDR3 is 13 amino acids. V gave up 11 bases and J gave up 5 bases; unmatched junction bases: 8. CDR1 MDHEN and CDR2 SYDVKM come from the germline V gene. This CDR3 is CACGTRRDNEQFF. CDR3 bases: TGTGCCTGCGGGACTAGGAGGGACAATGAGCAGTTCTTC.

This clone was seen only a few times. V usage is TRBV7-2 and J usage is TRBJ2-7; perhaps TRBD2 as D (5 bases). The germline gives CDR1 SGHTA, CDR2 FQGNSA. Between the trimmed V and J ends, which lost 5 bases and 6 bases, there was a span of 23 bases. The CDR3 totals 16 residues. The CDR3 nucleotides are TGTGCCAGCAGCCAAGGAGGTGCAGGCGGATTCGGCGAGCAGTACTTC. As protein: CASSQGGAGGFGEQYF.

This clone was seen more than once but under ten times. This sample includes further DNA sequences coding for the same CDR3. The rearrangement joins TRBV5-6 to TRBJ1-4; TRBD1 is a possible D gene (5 bases). CDR1 is SGHDT and CDR2 is YYEEEE in the germline V gene. With 4 bases removed from V and 0 bases from J, the gap between germline ends came to 7 bases. This CDR3 contains 14 residues. The CDR3 bases are TGTGCCAGCAGCCCGGGGGCAACTAATGAAAAACTGTTTTTT. Protein product: CASSPGATNEKLFF.

V is TRBV27 and J is TRBJ2-7; tentative D call: TRBD2 (6 bases). Germline V gene data show CDR1 as MNHEY and CDR2 as SMNVEV (reference sequence). The CDR3 spans 11 residues. V lost 9 bases to trimming and J lost 6 bases, with 12 bases between them. The CDR3 nucleotides are TGTGCCAGGTGGGGGGTTATCGAGCAGTACTTC. As protein: CARWGVIEQYF.

The chain recombines TRBV5-1 with TRBJ1-2; possibly TRBD1 for D (5 bases). Germline V gene sequence: CDR1 SGHRS, CDR2 YFSETQ. This CDR3 comprises 14 residues. V was pared by 5 bases and J by 2 bases, with 13 bases between. CDR3 residues: CASSERGGNYGYTF. The DNA of the CDR3 is TGCGCCAGCAGTGAACGTGGGGGAAACTATGGCTACACCTTC.

The V and J genes are TRBV14 and TRBJ2-7; D uncertain. Germline lookup yields CDR1 SGHDN and CDR2 FVKESK. The CDR3 is made up of 13 amino acids. The V gene lost 1 base and the J gene lost 3 bases, with 7 bases spanning the gap. The CDR3 region is CASSQVAGYEQYF. The CDR3 nucleotides are TGTGCCAGCAGCCAAGTGGCAGGCTACGAGCAGTACTTC.

The chain couples TRBV29-1 to TRBJ2-2, with TRBD2 matching 8 bases. V lost 5 bases, J lost 3 bases, and 8 bases stayed unmatched. Per the germline V gene, CDR1 is SQVTM and CDR2 is ANQGSEA. The CDR3 length is 15 residues. For the CDR3, the DNA is TGCAGCGTTATCCTTGTAGCGGGATACACCGGGGAGCTGTTTTTT. Translation: CSVILVAGYTGELFF.

This clone has at least ten counts. Here the CDR3 reads CASSVDRTSLYEQYF. CDR3 sequence (DNA): TGCGCCAGCAGTGTGGACAGAACTAGCTTATACGAGCAGTACTTC. The chain recombines TRBV10-1 with TRBJ2-7; either TRBD1 or TRBD2 may fit D (6 bases each). Trimming stripped 4 bases from V and 4 bases from J, with 17 bases between. Germline V gives CDR1 WNHNN, CDR2 SYGVQD (reference sequence). This CDR3 has 15 residues.

The chain uses TRBV5-1 and TRBJ2-3; 7 bases are a match to TRBD2. The CDR3 is 15 residues long. CDR1 and CDR2 (germline): SGHRS, YFSETQ. V dropped 4 bases and J dropped 4; count of bases not matched to a gene: 9. The CDR3 nucleotides read TGCGCCAGCAGCATCTCAGCGGGATCCCCAGATACGCAGTATTTT. Amino acids: CASSISAGSPDTQYF.

The chain combines TRBV5-1 with TRBJ2-2, with TRBD2 matching over 16 bases. Trimming removed 4 bases from V and 5 bases from J; junction bases left unmatched: 5. The CDR3 has 17 amino acids. The germline V gene has CDR1 SGHRS and CDR2 YFSETQ. Written as DNA, the CDR3 is TGCGCCAGCAGCCGGGGACTAGCGGGAGGGCCGACCGGGGAGCTGTTTTTT. Translated, it gives CASSRGLAGGPTGELFF. The full variable domain, completed using reference TRBV5-1 and TRBJ2-2, is KAGVTQTPRYLIKTRGQQVTLSCSPISGHRSVSWYQQTPGQGLQFLFEYFSETQRNKGNFPGRFSGRQFSNSRSEMNVSTLELGDSALYLCASSRGLAGGPTGELFFGEGSRLTVL.

The CDR3 spells CTSSPQQGEWETQYF. In DNA form, the CDR3 reads TGCACCAGCAGCCCTCAACAGGGGGAGTGGGAGACCCAGTACTTC. The chain links TRBV1 to TRBJ2-5; TRBD1, as called in the table, went unchecked against the DNA. TRBV1 is a pseudogene. This CDR3 is built from 15 residues.

In its sample, this clone was seen a few times. The chain uses TRBV6-6 and TRBJ2-4, with 11 bases fitting TRBD2. The CDR3 sequence is 16 residues long. V shed 5 bases, J shed 4 bases, and the junction held 7 bases outside the gene matches. The V gene's germline CDR1 is MNHNY and CDR2 SVGAGI (reference sequence). The CDR3 coding sequence is TGTGCCAGCAGTCACGCCGGGACTAGCGGAAAAAACATTCAGTACTTC. Protein: CASSHAGTSGKNIQYF.

This clone was recorded at least ten times. The chain uses TRBV28 and TRBJ2-3; 7 bases line up with TRBD2. V lost 5 bases and J lost 4; bases outside the gene matches: 6. CDR3 length: 14 amino acids. Germline CDR1 is MDHEN and CDR2 is SYDVKM. The CDR3: CASSRAGYSDTQYF. CDR3 bases: TGTGCCAGCAGTAGAGCGGGGTACTCAGATACGCAGTATTTT.

The V call is TRBV29-1, the J call TRBJ2-1; TRBD2 matches 10 bases. The V segment lost 7 bases and the J segment 9 bases; nucleotides outside the gene matches: 18. CDR1 is SQVTM, CDR2 ANQGSEA, per germline. This CDR3 region has 16 residues. The CDR3 bases are TGCAGCGCCGACCCTCTAGCGGGAGTTACTTCTGGTGAGCAGTTCTTC. Its translation is CSADPLAGVTSGEQFF.

This chain connects TRBV19 to TRBJ1-1; 7 nucleotides match TRBD1. V was clipped by 8 bases and J by 7 bases; unmatched bases: 7. The CDR3 sequence is 12 residues long. Germline lookup yields CDR1 LNHDA and CDR2 SQIVND (reference sequence). This CDR3 reads CASARDRNEAFF. CDR3 coding DNA: TGTGCCAGTGCCCGGGACAGAAATGAAGCTTTCTTT.

V and J are TRBV28 and TRBJ2-3, with D perhaps TRBD1 or TRBD2 (6 bases each). V dropped 2 bases and J dropped 5 bases, with 20 bases sitting between them. CDR1 is MDHEN and CDR2 is SYDVKM in the germline V gene. This CDR3 has 17 residues. The CDR3 reads CASSLGGVGGAEDTQYF. The CDR3 bases are TGTGCCAGCAGTTTAGGAGGTGTGGGGGGCGCGGAAGATACGCAGTATTTT. Looking up the rest from reference TRBV28 and TRBJ2-3 gives the full variable domain: DVKVTQSSRYLVKRTGEKVFLECVQDMDHENMFWYRQDPGLGLRLIYFSYDVKMKEKGDIPEGYSVSREKKERFSLILESASTNQTSMYLCASSLGGVGGAEDTQYFGPGTRLTVL.

This clone was observed a handful of times. The chain's CDR3 is CASRPVAGAGELFF. The CDR3 DNA reads as TGTGCCAGCAGGCCCGTTGCGGGAGCCGGGGAGCTGTTTTTT. The chain joins TRBV14 to TRBJ2-2, with TRBD2 identical over 7 bases. With V trimmed by 6 bases and J by 6 bases, 7 bases remained unmatched. Germline V gene sequence: CDR1 SGHDN, CDR2 FVKESK. The CDR3 runs 14 residues.

The chain has TRBV25-1 and TRBJ2-5, with TRBD2 matching 8 bases. Losses at the gene ends were 9 bases for V and 10 bases for J; bases not matched to a gene: 13. This CDR3 spans 13 amino acids. Germline loops: CDR1 MGHDK, CDR2 SYGVNS. CDR3 nucleotides: TGTGCCAGTACGGGACTAGTCTCTCATCGCCAGTACTTC. As protein: CASTGLVSHRQYF.

This clone has just one count. The rearrangement joins TRBV19 to TRBJ2-7, with TRBD2 identical over 8 bases. Germline loops: CDR1 LNHDA, CDR2 SQIVND (reference sequence). V shed 6 bases and J 1 base; nucleotides not matched to a gene: 2. This CDR3 comprises 13 residues. The CDR3 coding sequence is TGTGCCAGTAGAGGGACTAGGTCCTACGAGCAGTACTTC. Protein: CASRGTRSYEQYF.

The J gene is TRBJ1-1, the V gene TRBV7-9; TRBD1 is a possible D gene (6 bases). CDR1 and CDR2 from the germline V gene are SEHNR and FQNEAQ (reference sequence). Between the trimmed V and J ends, which lost 6 bases and 1 base, there was a span of 15 bases. This CDR3 has 15 amino acids. The chain's CDR3 is CASRGGEMKNTEAFF. As DNA, the CDR3 is TGTGCCAGCAGAGGGGGAGAGATGAAGAACACTGAAGCTTTCTTT.

CDR3 sequence: CASSSWSARTYGYTF. DNA of the CDR3: TGTGCCAGCAGCTCCTGGTCGGCCCGGACCTATGGCTACACCTTC. The rearrangement links TRBV7-2 to TRBJ1-2, with D unresolved. With 4 bases removed from V and 4 bases from J, the gap between germline ends came to 16 bases. Germline lookup yields CDR1 SGHTA and CDR2 FQGNSA. The CDR3 has 15 amino acids.

The gene calls are TRBV5-4 and TRBJ2-7, with 8 bases identical to TRBD2. V gave up 6 bases and J gave up 6 bases; unmatched junction bases: 14. The CDR3 contains 15 residues. Germline CDR1 SGHNT, CDR2 YYREEE (reference sequence). The chain's CDR3 is CASNGAGAYNVEQYF. The CDR3 DNA reads TGTGCCAGCAATGGAGCGGGAGCTTATAATGTCGAGCAGTACTTC.

The chain is built from TRBV19 and TRBJ1-4, with 7 bases identical to TRBD1. The germline CDR1 and CDR2 sequences are LNHDA and SQIVND (reference sequence). CDR3 length: 16 residues. The V gene end was trimmed by 6 bases and the J gene end by 3 bases; junction bases not matched to a gene: 10. The CDR3 coding sequence is TGTGCCAGTAGCTCCAGGGGGTCTGGATCTAATGAAAAACTGTTTTTT. Translation: CASSSRGSGSNEKLFF.

The CDR3: CASSLSALSGIVDRNEQFF. CDR3 nucleotides: TGTGCCAGCAGCTTATCGGCTCTCTCGGGGATAGTAGATCGCAATGAGCAGTTCTTC. V usage is TRBV7-2 and J usage is TRBJ2-1; weak D call: TRBD2 (5 bases). Germline loops: CDR1 SGHTA, CDR2 FQGNSA. Trimming pared 2 bases from V and 6 bases from J, leaving 26 bases between. This CDR3 is 19 amino acids long.

The gene calls are TRBV9 and TRBJ2-1; 7 positions match TRBD1. The CDR3 has 13 amino acids. Germline-derived CDR1 and CDR2 are SGDLS and YYNGEE. V was pared by 2 bases and J by 7 bases, with 3 bases of the junction left unmatched. The CDR3: CASSVQGENEQFF. The CDR3 DNA reads as TGTGCCAGCAGCGTGCAGGGGGAAAATGAGCAGTTCTTC.

The chain joins TRBV28 to TRBJ1-5; the D is unclear. Germline V gene lookup returns CDR1 MDHEN and CDR2 SYDVKM. Trimming took off 7 bases at V and 7 bases at J, with 8 bases between the two ends. This CDR3 spans 11 amino acids. The CDR3 sequence is CASKGNQPQHF. The CDR3 bases are TGTGCCAGCAAAGGAAACCAGCCCCAGCATTTT.

The chain combines TRBV28 with TRBJ2-1; D ambiguous. Trimming left V 6 bases short and J 0 bases short, with 12 bases between. The CDR3 length is 15 residues. CDR1 and CDR2 (germline): MDHEN, SYDVKM. The CDR3 DNA is TGTGCCAGCAGCTTACACTCCGACTCCTACAATGAGCAGTTCTTC. Translated, it gives CASSLHSDSYNEQFF. The whole variable domain, filled in from reference TRBV28 and TRBJ2-1, reads DVKVTQSSRYLVKRTGEKVFLECVQDMDHENMFWYRQDPGLGLRLIYFSYDVKMKEKGDIPEGYSVSREKKERFSLILESASTNQTSMYLCASSLHSDSYNEQFFGPGTRLTVL.